This record concerns one T cell receptor (beta chain) sequence. This sample stems from a study of blood T cell repertoires in COVID-19. Authors' processing steps: Using reference gene primer amplification, nucleated cell counts were estimated. Clones were read by immunoSEQ multiplex PCR, and TCRdb kept only the in-frame ones, dropping some. V, J and clone size were drawn from that table, and D and trimming were deduced from the DNA. The sample lists about 260,000 clones, around 91% occurring once. This CDR3 spans 15 amino acids. The V gene's germline CDR1 is LNHDA and CDR2 SQIVND (reference sequence). V lost 6 bases to trimming and J lost 0 bases, with 15 bases between them. Adults between about 18 and 89 years of age took part from about two dozen US areas. Participant-given clinical history determined each cohort assignment.

The specimen sequenced was PBMCs or T cells enriched from blood (not recorded which). The chain carries TRBV19 and TRBJ2-7, with D possibly TRBD2 on 5 matching bases. The TCR comes from a woman aged 18-29 years who had recovered from COVID-19. CDR3: CASRLGRGSSYEQYF. CDR3 nucleotides: TGTGCCAGTAGGCTAGGGAGAGGGAGCTCCTACGAGCAGTACTTC. The whole variable domain, filled in from reference TRBV19 and TRBJ2-7, reads DGGITQSPKYLFRKEGQNVTLSCEQNLNHDAMYWYRQDPGQGLRLIYYSQIVNDFQKGDIAEGYSVSREKKESFPLTVTSAQKNPTAFYLCASRLGRGSSYEQYFGPGTRLTVT.